The sequence of this TCR beta chain was determined in a study of shared clonotypes between healthy human individuals (TCRdb year 2020). In terms of the full investigation: A couple of women and a few men aged 18 to 49 years were included in the cohort. Different laboratories and diverse techniques were used to prepare libraries and sequence TCR repertoires, to increase sequencing depth and limit assay-specific biases. Between about 0.94 and 8.9 billion PBMCs per donor were obtained by leukapheresis. Blood TCR repertoires of a handful of healthy adults were deeply sequenced to estimate repertoire size and the extent of clonotype sharing between individuals. For each donor, three plates each were used for CD4 naive and CD4 memory, two plates were used for CD8 naive, and one plate was used for CD8 memory. General conclusions and limits of the study: Sharing across a few donors was observed for 5% to 6.5% of naive CD4, over 3% of naive CD8, 2% to 2.5% of memory CD4, and roughly 0.4% of memory CD8 clonotypes. Because the study included a small number of donors, the genetic and exposure-history diversity represented was limited. Naive subsets generally had larger estimated clonotype richness than memory subsets did. Sampling was limited to blood, and TCR repertoires in tissue likely differ from TCR repertoires in blood. Higher generation probabilities were observed for clonotypes shared by all four sorted-subset donors than for non-shared clonotypes. Pairwise subsampling led to the expectation that sequencing depth would affect the degree of clonotype sharing among donors. Incomplete sequencing was indicated by rarefaction of sorted-subset datasets, despite the large sequencing depth.

Notes on this clone: What antigen it recognizes has not been identified. Base-call qualities are not available, and no considerably larger clone is one nucleotide away.

Healthy HIV-negative adults with no recently reported acute infections or vaccinations were included as donors. All donors were Caucasian adults living in Nashville, Tennessee, USA. CD4+ T cells were enriched through magnetic negative selection, after which naive cells were positively selected on CD45RA and the remaining negative fraction served as the memory subset. After blood collection by leukapheresis, PBMCs were isolated using Ficoll-Histopaque density gradient centrifugation and then cryopreserved in the vapor phase of liquid nitrogen. Analytical flow cytometry was used to check the purity and quantity of each magnetically sorted T cell population. Each sorted fraction had its genomic DNA isolated and then quantified by UV absorbance on a Nanodrop 2000c. From its cysteine to its phenylalanine, the CDR3 spans 17 amino acids. Just the 51-base CDR3 DNA is kept, in frame starting at base 1. CDR1 and CDR2, looked up from the germline V gene, are SGHTA and FQGNSA. Relative to germline, V is missing 1 base and J is missing 4 bases, with 10 bases of the junction outside any gene match.

Using the deep immunoSEQ assay, multiplex PCR amplified TCR CDR3 regions from genomic DNA. Genomic DNA extracted from each cell subset was distributed evenly over all wells of several immunoSEQ 96-well plates, and each plate served as one replicate. For sorted subsets, about 200 ng genomic DNA, equal to some 30,000 T cell genomes, was loaded into each replicate PCR. Purified libraries were measured with a Qubit 3.0 fluorometer, size-checked on a Bioanalyzer 2100, and measured again with the KAPA Library Quantification kit. Every immunoSEQ 96-well plate was sequenced on a dedicated single-read 150-cycle Illumina NextSeq 550 flow cell. In the original analysis: Because only junctional sequences without quality scores were contained in the immunoSEQ output, filtering matching that applied to full-length reads could not be performed. Sequences were annotated with PyIR, a Python wrapper for IgBLAST v1.9, using IMGT germline references to assign V/J genes and CDR3. Any read was removed if the V/J assignment was weak (E-value above 1e-6), the CDR3 was missing, or the read contained stop codons, out-of-frame junctions, or ambiguous translated residues. V3J clonotypes were defined as sequences sharing an identical inferred V gene, J gene, and CDR3 amino acid sequence. Percentage overlap between repertoires was calculated by dividing the number of shared unique clonotypes by the size of the smaller repertoire. Three approaches were used to assess repertoire richness: RTK rarefaction, the Chao1 estimator, and Recon v2.1 estimates of unobserved clonotypes. OLGA was used to compute generation probabilities for all TCRbeta clonotypes that the gDNA method yielded from a few donors. In TCRdb, the immuneACCESS table is reduced to in-frame sequences with V and J assigned. These tables do not hold every clone; where another copy was compared, an unresolved V gene accounts for under half, and the others remain unexplained. For V, J and clone size, that table is used; D and trimming come from the DNA. The sample has roughly 2.5 million clones on record, around 94% of them singletons. Jointly, the top ten make up roughly 0.15% of the sample.

This receptor chain uses TRBV7-2 and TRBJ2-1; 7 central bases correspond to TRBD2. This sequence was found in a young man in good health. Sequences were obtained from naive CD4+ T cells sorted from blood. Sample cell subset or site, as interpreted from the label and publication: CD45RA+ positively selected. The bases read TGTGCCAGCAGCTTAGTCGCAGGTAGCGGGTCATACAATGAGCAGTTCTTC. Translated, this is CASSLVAGSGSYNEQFF.